This record covers a single T cell receptor (beta chain). Its antigen is not known. The data are from a study of cytomegalovirus exposure and HLA in healthy donors. Study summary: A later analysis reported the 100 to 150 validation repertoires used the same platform as the approximately 670 first-cohort repertoires.

Repertoires were generated with immunoSEQ multiplex PCR, while TCRdb's copy carries only in-frame clones and drops some. Found here are about 160,000 clones, just under 90% of them singletons; the top ten hold about a tenth. Study results and caveats: A few CMV-associated chains proved CMV antigen-specific in vitro. Most TCR sequences were seen very rarely across donors, but some public TCRs occurred in many. The study recorded over 150 TCR beta chains that were cytomegalovirus-associated.

V lost 6 bases, J lost 7 bases, and 7 bases stayed unmatched. Looked up from germline, CDR1 is WNHNN and CDR2 is SYGVQD (reference sequence). The CDR3 spans 15 residues. This receptor was taken from a young woman in good health and CMV-seropositive. Sequenced sample: PBMCs. The chain links TRBV10-1 to TRBJ2-2; 11 bases agree with TRBD1. The CDR3 nucleotides are TGCGCCAGCAGCCTGGACAGGGGGCTCGGCGGGGAGCTGTTTTTT. It codes for CASSLDRGLGGELFF.